Shown below are 17 T cell receptor beta chains from a single sample sequenced in a study of T cells after yellow fever vaccination. TCRdb redid the calling of the 5' RACE reads with MiXCR, one entry per CDR3 protein. The data hold 500,000 to 650,000 distinct CDR3 sequences, with less than 20% observed a single time. The starting material was PBMCs, obtained 4 to 6 days after the first yellow fever vaccination. The source is a man aged 18 to 35 who received the YFV17D yellow fever vaccine.

The genes are TRBV7-2 and TRBJ2-3, with 9 bases fitting TRBD2. The germline V gene has CDR1 SGHTA and CDR2 FQGNSA. J lost 7 bases, V lost 1 base, and 9 bases had no gene match. The CDR3 runs to 16 residues. For the CDR3, the DNA is TGTGCCAGCAGCTTAGTATTTGGCGGGGGGGTGAATACGCAGTATTTT. Its protein is CASSLVFGGGVNTQYF.

This clonotype was observed a few times. This chain links TRBV6-1 with TRBJ2-1, with 7 bases lining up with TRBD2. This CDR3 is 15 amino acids long. V shed 5 bases and J 0 bases; nucleotides not matched to a gene: 4. The germline V gene encodes CDR1 MNHNS and CDR2 SASEGT. The CDR3 protein is CASSLSGVSYNEQFF. CDR3 in DNA: TGTGCCAGCAGTCTAAGCGGGGTCTCCTACAATGAGCAGTTCTTC.

V usage is TRBV7-9 and J usage is TRBJ2-2; TRBD1 might be the D (6 bases). The V and J ends lost 5 bases and 0 bases respectively, with 10 bases between them. Looked up from germline, CDR1 is SEHNR and CDR2 is FQNEAQ (reference sequence). This CDR3 spans 15 amino acids. This CDR3 reads CASSTGFPNTGELFF. CDR3 DNA sequence: TGTGCCAGCAGCACAGGGTTTCCGAACACCGGGGAGCTGTTTTTT.

There are a few counts of this clonotype. The chain recombines TRBV11-2 with TRBJ1-5, with D possibly being TRBD1 (5 bases). Germline V gene data show CDR1 as SGHAT and CDR2 as FQNNGV. Trimming removed 0 bases from V and 0 bases from J, with 9 bases in between. The CDR3 is made up of 16 amino acids. The chain's CDR3 is CASSLEGTYSNQPQHF. As DNA, the CDR3 is TGTGCCAGCAGCTTAGAGGGGACCTATAGCAATCAGCCCCAGCATTTT.

This clonotype was seen more than once but under ten times. This chain's CDR3 is CASSFVRTNTEAFF. CDR3 sequence (DNA): TGTGCCAGCAGCTTTGTGAGGACGAACACTGAAGCTTTCTTT. The chain carries TRBV13 and TRBJ1-1; D remains unclear. The germline CDR1 and CDR2 sequences are PRHDT and FYEKMQ (reference sequence). V was clipped by 3 bases and J by 1 base, with 9 bases between them. CDR3 length equals 14 residues.

This clonotype showed up just a few times. V usage is TRBV7-2 and J usage is TRBJ2-7, with TRBD2 as a possible D gene (6 bases). CDR1 SGHTA and CDR2 FQGNSA come from the germline V gene. The length of the CDR3 is 15 residues. The V end was cut by 0 bases, the J end by 2 bases, with 11 bases between. CDR3 bases: TGTGCCAGCAGCTTAGCGGGAGGACCGGCCTACGAGCAGTACGTC. This sequence encodes CASSLAGGPAYEQYV.

This chain links TRBV29-1 with TRBJ1-1; D possibly corresponds to TRBD1 (5 bases). Per the germline V gene, CDR1 is SQVTM and CDR2 is ANQGSEA. CDR3 length: 14 residues. The V gene lost 6 bases and the J gene lost 8 bases, with 22 bases spanning the gap. CDR3 amino acids: CSVGHKFREVEAFF. In DNA form, the CDR3 reads TGCAGCGTCGGACATAAATTCAGGGAGGTGGAAGCTTTCTTT.

The V gene is TRBV20-1, the J gene TRBJ1-4; 7 nucleotides align to TRBD1. The CDR3 is 15 residues long. With 0 bases clipped from V and 6 bases from J, the junction kept 7 bases outside the gene matches. The germline V gene has CDR1 DFQATT and CDR2 SNEGSKA (reference sequence). The CDR3 spells CSARDPTGRDEKLFF. The CDR3 bases are TGCAGTGCTAGAGATCCGACAGGGAGGGATGAAAAACTGTTTTTT.

The V and J genes are TRBV5-1 and TRBJ1-1; no definite D call. V lost 2 bases to trimming and J lost 2 bases, with 10 bases between them. Germline V gene lookup returns CDR1 SGHRS and CDR2 YFSETQ. This CDR3 comprises 14 residues. CDR3 region: CASSFQSENTEAFF. CDR3 DNA sequence: TGCGCCAGCAGCTTTCAGTCCGAAAACACTGAAGCTTTCTTT.

The chain joins TRBV4-3 to TRBJ2-3, with unresolved D. The V gene's germline CDR1 is LGHNA and CDR2 YSLEER. The CDR3 is 15 amino acids. Trimming pared 5 bases from V and 4 bases from J, leaving 16 bases between. The CDR3 DNA sequence: TGCGCCAGCAGCGCCCACCCTAGGCCTCCAGATACGCAGTATTTT. It specifies CASSAHPRPPDTQYF.

The gene calls are TRBV2 and TRBJ1-2; no definite D call. Germline assignment: CDR1 SNHLY and CDR2 FYNNEI. V was pared by 7 bases and J by 6 bases, with 18 bases between. The CDR3 is 14 amino acids. The CDR3 DNA reads as TGTGCCAGCACCTCGATCCGGACGGGAGATGGCTACACCTTC. The encoded protein is CASTSIRTGDGYTF.

This clonotype was recorded at least ten times. The CDR3 reads CASSFWGGSTDTQYF. The CDR3, as DNA: TGTGCCAGCAGCTTTTGGGGCGGTAGCACAGATACGCAGTATTTT. V and J are TRBV5-4 and TRBJ2-3; a possible D gene is TRBD1 (5 bases). CDR3 length: 15 residues. Germline CDR1 is SGHNT and CDR2 is YYREEE (reference sequence). V was shortened by 2 bases and J by 0 bases, with 10 bases between the two germline ends. The whole variable domain, remainder taken from reference TRBV5-4 and TRBJ2-3, is ETGVTQSPTHLIKTRGQQVTLRCSSQSGHNTVSWYQQALGQGPQFIFQYYREEENGRGNFPPRFSGLQFPNYSSELNVNALELDDSALYLCASSFWGGSTDTQYFGPGTRLTVL.

V usage is TRBV5-4 and J usage is TRBJ2-3; D gene ambiguous. V was trimmed by 4 bases and J by 2 bases, leaving 11 bases between them. CDR3 length equals 14 residues. Germline CDR1 and CDR2: SGHNT and YYREEE (reference sequence). The CDR3 spells CASSPPEYTDTQYF. The CDR3 DNA sequence: TGTGCCAGCAGCCCCCCGGAGTACACAGATACGCAGTATTTT.

This clonotype has a handful of counts. The chain recombines TRBV6-1 with TRBJ2-7; TRBD2 is a possible D gene (6 bases). The CDR3 spans 13 residues. Per germline, CDR1 MNHNS and CDR2 SASEGT. Trimming took 9 bases from V and 7 from J, leaving 19 bases between them. The CDR3 region is CASWGDLREEQYF. CDR3 nucleotides: TGTGCCAGTTGGGGGGATCTCCGGGAAGAGCAGTACTTC.

V gene TRBV5-1 combines with J gene TRBJ2-1, with TRBD1 matching 10 bases. Trimming removed 7 bases from V and 7 bases from J; junction bases left unmatched: 11. The length of the CDR3 is 15 residues. Germline CDR1 reads SGHRS; CDR2 reads YFSETQ. The CDR3 loop reads CASSPGQGRRNEQFF. The CDR3 DNA reads as TGCGCCAGCTCCCCGGGACAGGGGAGAAGAAATGAGCAGTTCTTC.

The chain recombines TRBV27 with TRBJ2-1; a weak D match, TRBD2 (5 bases). CDR3 length: 15 residues. With 6 bases removed from V and 5 bases from J, the gap between germline ends came to 17 bases. Germline V gene data show CDR1 as MNHEY and CDR2 as SMNVEV (reference sequence). CDR3 loop: CASRHTRDPNNEQFF. The CDR3 DNA follows: TGTGCCAGCAGGCATACCCGGGATCCCAACAATGAGCAGTTCTTC.

This chain links TRBV11-2 with TRBJ2-2, with D maybe TRBD2 (5 bases). Per the germline V gene, CDR1 is SGHAT and CDR2 is FQNNGV. This CDR3 region has 14 residues. Trimming left V 5 bases short and J 8 bases short, with 15 bases between. DNA for the CDR3: TGTGCCAGCAGCCCCCTCAGGCCGGGAGGGGAGCTGTTTTTT. Translation: CASSPLRPGGELFF. Combining the CDR3 with reference TRBV11-2 and TRBJ2-2 gives the whole variable domain EAGVAQSPRYKIIEKRQSVAFWCNPISGHATLYWYQQILGQGPKLLIQFQNNGVVDDSQLPKDRFSAERLKGVDSTLKIQPAKLEDSAVYLCASSPLRPGGELFFGEGSRLTVL.